A selection of T cell receptor beta chains follows, all from one sample in a study of control samples from healthy donors and cancer patients. Using immunoSEQ multiplex PCR, the repertoire was profiled, and TCRdb retains in-frame clones only, with some absent. The sample lists 100,000 to 150,000 clones, about 92% occurring once. Source material: PBMCs. All receptors derive from an elderly man with head and neck cancer. CDR3s include the opening cysteine and the closing phenylalanine or tryptophan. The D gene is left open where the match is weak. Clone size is shown for a subset of rows, as once, few, many or a class of expanded clone.

DNA,CDR3,J,D,size,V
TGCGCCAGCAGCCAAGAAAGAACGTTACCGACGACCCAGTACTTC,CASSQERTLPTTQYF,TRBJ2-5,NA,once,TRBV4-1
TGCGCCAGCAGCCAAGAATGGCCGTGGGCGGGAACTGAAGCTTTCTTT,CASSQEWPWAGTEAFF,TRBJ1-1,NA,NA,TRBV4-3
TGTGCCACCAGCAACTGGACTAGCGGGGCAGATACGCAGTATTTT,CATSNWTSGADTQYF,TRBJ2-3,TRBD2,NA,TRBV15
TGTGCCAGCAGCCTCCCGGGGCACCCCCTTAATTCACCCCTCCACTTT,CASSLPGHPLNSPLHF,TRBJ1-6,NA,NA,TRBV14
TGTGCCAGCAGTGAATATGCAGAAACTAGCAATCAGCCCCAGCATTTT,CASSEYAETSNQPQHF,TRBJ1-5,NA,NA,TRBV25-1
TGTGCCAGCAGCCAAGGCGGGGGGCAAATTCAGCCCCAGCATTTT,CASSQGGGQIQPQHF,TRBJ1-5,NA,NA,TRBV3-1/TRBV3-2
TGCAGCGTTTTGGGACAGCGGTTGCGGGAGACCCAGTACTTC,CSVLGQRLRETQYF,TRBJ2-5,TRBD1,NA,TRBV29-1
TGTGCCAGCAGTCGTAGGACAGGGGTATTCTCTGGGGCCAACGTCCTGACTTTC,CASSRRTGVFSGANVLTF,TRBJ2-6,TRBD1,NA,TRBV3-1/TRBV3-2
TGTGCCAGTAGTACCCGACAGACTAGCACAGATACGCAGTATTTT,CASSTRQTSTDTQYF,TRBJ2-3,NA,NA,TRBV19
TGTGCCAGCAGCTTAGGAGGTCGGGGGCAGCCTGGCAATCAGCCCCAGCATTTT,CASSLGGRGQPGNQPQHF,TRBJ1-5,NA,NA,TRBV11-2
TGTGCCAGCAGCTCCGGACAGGGGGCTAATGGCTACACCTTC,CASSSGQGANGYTF,TRBJ1-2,TRBD1,NA,TRBV5-6